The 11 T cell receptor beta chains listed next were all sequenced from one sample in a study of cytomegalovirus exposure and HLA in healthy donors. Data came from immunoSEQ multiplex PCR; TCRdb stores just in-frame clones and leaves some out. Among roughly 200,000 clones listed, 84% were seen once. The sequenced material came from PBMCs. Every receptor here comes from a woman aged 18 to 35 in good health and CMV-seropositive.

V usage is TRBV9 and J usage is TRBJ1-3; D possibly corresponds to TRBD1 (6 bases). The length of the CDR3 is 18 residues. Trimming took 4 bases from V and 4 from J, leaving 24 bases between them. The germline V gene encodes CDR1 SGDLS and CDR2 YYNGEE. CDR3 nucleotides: TGTGCCAGCAGCAAACAATCAGACCGGCAGGGGATAGGAAACACCATATATTTT. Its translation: CASSKQSDRQGIGNTIYF. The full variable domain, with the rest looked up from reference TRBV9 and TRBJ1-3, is DSGVTQTPKHLITATGQRVTLRCSPRSGDLSVYWYQQSLDQGLQFLIQYYNGEERAKGNILERFSAQQFPDLHSELNLSSLELGDSALYFCASSKQSDRQGIGNTIYFGEGSWLTVV.

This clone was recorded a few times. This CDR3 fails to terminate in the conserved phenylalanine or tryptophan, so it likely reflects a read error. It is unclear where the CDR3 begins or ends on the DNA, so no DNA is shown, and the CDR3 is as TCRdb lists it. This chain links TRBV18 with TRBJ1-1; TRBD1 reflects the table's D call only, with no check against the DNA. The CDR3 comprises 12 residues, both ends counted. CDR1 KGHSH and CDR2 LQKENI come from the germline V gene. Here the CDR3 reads CASSPEQGAIST.

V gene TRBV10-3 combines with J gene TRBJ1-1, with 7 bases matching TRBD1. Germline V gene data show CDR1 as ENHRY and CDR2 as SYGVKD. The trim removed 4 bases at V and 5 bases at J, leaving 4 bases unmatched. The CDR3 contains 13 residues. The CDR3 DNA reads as TGTGCCATCAGTGGACAGGGTAGTACTGAAGCTTTCTTT. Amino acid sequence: CAISGQGSTEAFF.

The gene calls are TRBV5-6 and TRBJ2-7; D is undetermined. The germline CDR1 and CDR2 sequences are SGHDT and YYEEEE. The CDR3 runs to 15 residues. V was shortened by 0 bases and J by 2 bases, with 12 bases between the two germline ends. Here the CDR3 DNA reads TGTGCCAGCAGCTTGGGTCAGACCACTACCTACGAGCAGTACTTC. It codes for CASSLGQTTTYEQYF.

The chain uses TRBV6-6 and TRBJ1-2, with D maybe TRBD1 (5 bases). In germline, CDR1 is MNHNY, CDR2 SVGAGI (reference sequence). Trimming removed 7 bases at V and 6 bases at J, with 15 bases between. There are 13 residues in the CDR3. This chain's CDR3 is CASTGGGNNGYTF. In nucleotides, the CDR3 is TGTGCCAGCACCGGGGGGGGGAACAATGGCTACACCTTC.

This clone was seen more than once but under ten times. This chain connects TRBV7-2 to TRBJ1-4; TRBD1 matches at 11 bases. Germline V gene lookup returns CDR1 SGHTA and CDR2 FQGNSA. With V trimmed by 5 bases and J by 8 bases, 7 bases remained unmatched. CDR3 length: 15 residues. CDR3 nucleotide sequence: TGTGCCAGCAGCACCCGGACAGGGGGCGCCGAAAAACTGTTTTTT. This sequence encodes CASSTRTGGAEKLFF.

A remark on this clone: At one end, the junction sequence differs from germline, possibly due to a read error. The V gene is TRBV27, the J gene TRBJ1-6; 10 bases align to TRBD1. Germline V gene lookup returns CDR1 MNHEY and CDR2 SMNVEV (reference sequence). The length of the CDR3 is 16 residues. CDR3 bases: TGTGCCAGCAGCTTATGGGACAGGGGAAGGGATTCACCCCTCCACTTT. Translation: CASSLWDRGRDSPLHF.

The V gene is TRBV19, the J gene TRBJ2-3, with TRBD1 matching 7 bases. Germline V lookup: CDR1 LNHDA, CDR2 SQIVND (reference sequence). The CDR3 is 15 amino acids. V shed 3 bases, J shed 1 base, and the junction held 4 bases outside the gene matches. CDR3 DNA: TGTGCCAGTAGTATCCCCCAGGGGGGCACAGATACGCAGTATTTT. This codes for CASSIPQGGTDTQYF.

The CDR3 region has the DNA TGTGCCAGTAGTCCCGGCAAGTACGGGGTTTCGGCCGGGGAGCTGTTTTTT. It codes for CASSPGKYGVSAGELFF. The V and J genes are TRBV19 and TRBJ2-2; tentative D call: TRBD2 (5 bases). Germline V gene sequence: CDR1 LNHDA, CDR2 SQIVND (reference sequence). V lost 5 bases and J lost 6, with 22 bases in between. The CDR3 is 17 amino acids.

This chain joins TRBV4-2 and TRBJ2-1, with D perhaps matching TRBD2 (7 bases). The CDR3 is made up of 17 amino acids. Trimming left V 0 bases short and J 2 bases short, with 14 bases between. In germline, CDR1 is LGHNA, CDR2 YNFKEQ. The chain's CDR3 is CASSQEGPGGAYNEQFF. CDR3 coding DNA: TGTGCCAGCAGCCAAGAGGGTCCGGGGGGCGCCTACAATGAGCAGTTCTTC.

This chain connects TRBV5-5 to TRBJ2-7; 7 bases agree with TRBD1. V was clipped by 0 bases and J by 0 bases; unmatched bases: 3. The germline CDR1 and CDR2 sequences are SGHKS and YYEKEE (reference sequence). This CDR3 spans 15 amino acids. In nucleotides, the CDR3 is TGTGCCAGCAGCTTGGGACAGGGCTACTCCTACGAGCAGTACTTC. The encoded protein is CASSLGQGYSYEQYF.